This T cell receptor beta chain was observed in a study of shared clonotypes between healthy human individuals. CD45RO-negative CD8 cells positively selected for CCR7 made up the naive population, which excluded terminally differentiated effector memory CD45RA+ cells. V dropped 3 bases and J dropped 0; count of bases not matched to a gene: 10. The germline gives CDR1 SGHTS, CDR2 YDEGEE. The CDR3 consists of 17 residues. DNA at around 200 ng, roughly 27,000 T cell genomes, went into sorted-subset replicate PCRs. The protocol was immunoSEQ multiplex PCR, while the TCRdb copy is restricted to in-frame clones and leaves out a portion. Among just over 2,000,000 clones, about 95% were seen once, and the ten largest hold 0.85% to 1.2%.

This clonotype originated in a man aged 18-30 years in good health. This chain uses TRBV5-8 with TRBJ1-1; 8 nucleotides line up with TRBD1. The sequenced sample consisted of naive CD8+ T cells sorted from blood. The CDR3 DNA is TGTGCCAGCAGCTGGGAGGACAGGGAGATGATGAACACTGAAGCTTTCTTT. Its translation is CASSWEDREMMNTEAFF.